The entry below gives a single TCR beta chain sequence along with its context. This sample is part of a study of blood T cell repertoires in COVID-19. Study-wide context: The United States, Italy and Spain were the sources of the acute and convalescent COVID-19 samples. Sources were T cells, B-cell-depleted T cells, or PBMCs; the material itself was cDNA or gDNA.

The method was immunoSEQ multiplex PCR; TCRdb's version includes in-frame clones alone and lacks a portion of them. The sample comprises some 70,000 clones, around 88% of which are singletons, and 5.5% to 7% rests with the top ten. Germline lookup yields CDR1 KGHSY and CDR2 FQNENV. Deletions cut 4 bases from V and 3 bases from J, with 10 bases between. The CDR3 contains 14 residues. The chain joins TRBV16 to TRBJ2-1; perhaps TRBD2 as D (6 bases). The sequencing sample was made of peripheral blood. The sequence was collected from a woman in her 70s with acute or convalescent COVID-19. CDR3 in DNA: TGTGCCAGCAGCCCCTGGCGGGACTACAATGAGCAGTTCTTC. The encoded protein is CASSPWRDYNEQFF.